This note documents a single TCR beta chain sequence. Its antigen is still unknown. The identical CDR3 is also encoded by other nucleotide sequences in the sample. This sample was taken from a study of shared clonotypes between healthy human individuals. General study findings and limits: Four donors had 4% to 6.5% of their naive CD4 clonotypes in common.

Germline CDR1 is MNHEY and CDR2 is SVGAGI. This CDR3 region has 14 residues. V was clipped by 0 bases and J by 8 bases; unmatched bases: 3. In replicate PCRs of sorted subsets, around 200 ng DNA, about 30,000 T cell genomes, was used. TCRdb keeps only in-frame clones here, not all; method: immunoSEQ multiplex PCR. In the table there are more than 500,000 clones, approximately 95% of which are singletons. Sequences were obtained from naive CD4+ T cells sorted from blood. Subset given: CD45RA+ positively selected. This clonotype originated in a woman aged 25 to 39 in good health. This chain joins TRBV6-5 and TRBJ1-4; TRBD1 aligns across 7 bases. The CDR3 loop reads CASSYSQGGEKLFF. CDR3 sequence (DNA): TGTGCCAGCAGTTACTCCCAGGGGGGGGAAAAACTGTTTTTT.